The 9 T cell receptor beta chains listed next were all sequenced from one sample in a study of blood T cell repertoires in COVID-19. TCRdb's table, derived via immunoSEQ multiplex PCR, lists solely in-frame clones and lacks some. The data show about 320,000 clones, with approximately 84% seen just once and more than 9% held by the top ten. Sample: PBMCs or T cells enriched from blood (not recorded which). Every receptor here comes from a woman between 18 and 29 years old who had recovered from COVID-19.

This chain links TRBV5-3 with TRBJ1-1, with 11 bases that match TRBD1. TRBV5-3 is an open reading frame, and its role is uncertain. The V and J ends lost 4 bases and 3 bases, in that order; junction bases with no gene match: 8. This CDR3 region has 16 residues. This CDR3 reads CARSPAGTGGYTEAFF. For the CDR3, the DNA is TGTGCCAGAAGCCCGGCCGGGACAGGGGGATACACTGAAGCTTTCTTT.

As concerns this clone: A junction end diverges from the germline sequence, so it may reflect a read error. The chain employs TRBV7-9 and TRBJ1-2; 7 nucleotides agree with TRBD1. The germline V gene encodes CDR1 SEHNR and CDR2 FQNEAQ (reference sequence). The CDR3 has 15 residues. CDR3 sequence (DNA): TGTGCCAGCAGCTCCGAAGGACAGGTCAACTTTGGCTACACCTTC. It codes for CASSSEGQVNFGYTF.

This chain links TRBV5-1 with TRBJ2-7, with a weak D call TRBD2 (6 bases). This CDR3 comprises 15 residues. V was clipped by 4 bases and J by 0 bases, with 14 bases between them. The V gene's germline CDR1 is SGHRS and CDR2 YFSETQ. The CDR3 bases are TGCGCCAGCAGCGTATATTACGGGAGCTCCTACGAGCAGTACTTC. It is translated as CASSVYYGSSYEQYF.

V is TRBV5-1 and J is TRBJ2-1; TRBD2 aligns across 11 bases. Germline assignment: CDR1 SGHRS and CDR2 YFSETQ. The V segment lost 1 base and the J segment 2 bases; nucleotides outside the gene matches: 8. The CDR3 consists of 18 residues. DNA for the CDR3: TGCGCCAGCAGCTTGAGTCCTAGCGGGGGGCTTACCTACAATGAGCAGTTCTTC. Protein: CASSLSPSGGLTYNEQFF.

A single count supports this clone. V and J are TRBV18 and TRBJ2-2, with D maybe TRBD1 (6 bases). The CDR3 contains 16 residues. Trimming shortened V by 4 bases and J by 6 bases, and 18 bases separated the two germline ends. Germline V gene sequence: CDR1 KGHSH, CDR2 LQKENI. The CDR3 region has the DNA TGTGCCAGCTCACAACAGAGGACAGATGGGGCCGGGGAGCTGTTTTTT. This gives the protein CASSQQRTDGAGELFF.

In its sample, this clone was seen once. The gene calls are TRBV5-1 and TRBJ2-7; 8 nucleotides agree with TRBD1. V lost 4 bases to trimming and J lost 1 base; unmatched junction nucleotides: 4. Germline lookup yields CDR1 SGHRS and CDR2 YFSETQ. The CDR3 is 14 amino acids. CDR3 region: CASSRQGTSYEQYF. The CDR3 nucleotides are TGCGCCAGCAGCCGACAGGGGACGTCCTACGAGCAGTACTTC.

The genes are TRBV24-1 and TRBJ2-7, with 10 bases fitting TRBD2. Germline CDR1 is KGHDR and CDR2 is SFDVKD. CDR3 length: 15 amino acids. J gave up 3 bases and V 3 bases, and 4 bases lay outside the gene matches. CDR3 sequence: CATSDGIAGGYEQYF. The DNA for the CDR3 is TGTGCCACCAGTGATGGAATAGCGGGAGGCTACGAGCAGTACTTC.

The chain is built from TRBV13 and TRBJ1-6; possible D gene TRBD1, 5 bases. V was clipped by 6 bases and J by 1 base, with 10 bases between them. This CDR3 is 15 amino acids long. Germline CDR1 PRHDT, CDR2 FYEKMQ (reference sequence). The CDR3 is CASRLKGSYNSPLHF. CDR3 sequence (DNA): TGTGCCAGCAGGTTAAAGGGGTCCTATAATTCACCCCTCCACTTT.

The chain employs TRBV7-3 and TRBJ2-6; no reliable D call. V shed 3 bases and J shed 1 base, with 7 bases lying between them. CDR3 length: 15 residues. Germline V gene lookup returns CDR1 SGHTA and CDR2 FQGTGA. The CDR3 is CASSFSISGANVLTF. As DNA, the CDR3 is TGTGCCAGCAGCTTTAGCATATCTGGGGCCAACGTCCTGACTTTC.